These 27 T cell receptor beta chains came from one sample sequenced in a study of cytomegalovirus exposure and HLA in healthy donors. A multiplex PCR was run with 60 Vbeta primers and 13 Jbeta primers. Profiling relied on immunoSEQ multiplex PCR, and the TCRdb table lists in-frame clones only, not all of them. The data contain 85,000 to 100,000 clones, around four fifths of them singletons. Sequencing was performed on PBMCs. These receptors were taken from a man in his forties or fifties in good health and CMV-seropositive.

The chain combines TRBV7-6 with TRBJ2-7; 9 bases fit TRBD1. V lost 4 bases and J lost 6; bases outside the gene matches: 7. The CDR3 runs 14 residues. Germline CDR1 reads SGHVS; CDR2 reads FNYEAQ. The DNA for the CDR3 is TGTGCCAGCAGCTCCGGACAGGGGCTGGCCGAGCAGTACTTC. Its protein product is CASSSGQGLAEQYF.

This chain joins TRBV28 and TRBJ1-5; the D is unclear. The CDR3 spans 15 residues. Looked up from germline, CDR1 is MDHEN and CDR2 is SYDVKM. V was cut by 6 bases and J by 0 bases, with 12 bases left in between. The CDR3 coding sequence is TGTGCCAGCAGCTCGGACGGACTTAGCAATCAGCCCCAGCATTTT. Translation gives CASSSDGLSNQPQHF.

The V gene is TRBV30, the J gene TRBJ1-3; D not certain. The CDR3 spans 17 residues. Germline V gives CDR1 GTSNPN, CDR2 SVGIG (reference sequence). V dropped 0 bases and J dropped 0 bases, with 15 bases sitting between them. CDR3: CAWSVSLQTDSGNTIYF. In DNA, the CDR3 is TGTGCCTGGAGTGTAAGCCTCCAGACTGACTCTGGAAACACCATATATTTT.

The rearrangement joins TRBV7-2 to TRBJ2-1; possibly TRBD2 for D (6 bases). Trimming cost V 4 bases and J 9 bases, with 16 bases left between them. The CDR3 extends over 14 amino acids. Germline V gene lookup returns CDR1 SGHTA and CDR2 FQGNSA. The CDR3 spells CASSSPWRVSEQFF. The CDR3 coding sequence is TGTGCCAGCAGCTCGCCCTGGAGGGTGAGTGAGCAGTTCTTC.

This clone showed up just a few times. The chain carries TRBV30 and TRBJ2-7, with 13 bases that match TRBD2. The CDR3 is 12 residues long. Looked up from germline, CDR1 is GTSNPN and CDR2 is SVGIG (reference sequence). The CDR3 loop is CAYQGLAGSPYF. In DNA form, the CDR3 reads TGTGCGTACCAGGGACTAGCGGGGTCGCCGTACTTC.

V usage is TRBV4-1 and J usage is TRBJ2-7; D possibly corresponds to TRBD1 (5 bases). The germline V gene has CDR1 MGHRA and CDR2 YSYEKL. This CDR3 region has 16 residues. Trimming left V 1 base short and J 2 bases short, with 15 bases between. CDR3 loop: CASSQARVQGAYEQYF. The DNA for the CDR3 is TGCGCCAGCAGCCAAGCCCGAGTCCAAGGGGCCTACGAGCAGTACTTC.

V is TRBV7-2 and J is TRBJ2-2, with D hard to call. The germline gives CDR1 SGHTA, CDR2 FQGNSA. V lost 2 bases, J lost 0 bases, and 16 bases lay in between. The CDR3 is 18 residues long. The CDR3 protein is CASSLSYSTYTNTGELFF. CDR3 nucleotide sequence: TGTGCCAGCAGCTTATCATACTCGACATATACGAACACCGGGGAGCTGTTTTTT.

The chain couples TRBV10-3 to TRBJ2-3, with 8 nucleotides matching TRBD1. The CDR3 is 14 amino acids. Germline CDR1 reads ENHRY; CDR2 reads SYGVKD. J gave up 2 bases and V 6 bases, and 4 bases lay outside the gene matches. The CDR3 is CAIRQGASTDTQYF. For the CDR3, the DNA is TGTGCCATCAGGCAGGGGGCCTCCACAGATACGCAGTATTTT.

The J gene is TRBJ2-5, the V gene TRBV27, with 8 bases matching TRBD1. From germline, CDR1 is MNHEY and CDR2 SMNVEV (reference sequence). V was clipped by 5 bases and J by 5 bases; unmatched bases: 7. The CDR3 length is 14 residues. The CDR3 reads CASSPQGARETQYF. The CDR3 nucleotides are TGTGCCAGCAGTCCCCAGGGGGCTAGGGAGACCCAGTACTTC.

CDR3 DNA sequence: TGCGCCAGCAGCGGTGAGACAGGGGCGAACACCGGGGAGCTGTTTTTT. As protein: CASSGETGANTGELFF. V is TRBV5-1 and J is TRBJ2-2; 8 nucleotides line up with TRBD1. Germline-derived CDR1 and CDR2 are SGHRS and YFSETQ. The CDR3 runs 16 residues. V trimming: 4 bases; J trimming: 0 bases; junction bases outside the gene matches: 5.

The chain couples TRBV6-1 to TRBJ1-2; TRBD1 agrees at 7 bases. The germline CDR1 and CDR2 sequences are MNHNS and SASEGT. V gave up 6 bases and J gave up 7 bases; unmatched junction bases: 8. The CDR3 sequence is 13 residues long. The CDR3 reads CASRPETGSGYTF. CDR3 in DNA: TGTGCCAGCAGACCAGAGACAGGGAGTGGCTACACCTTC.

The chain is built from TRBV6-1 and TRBJ2-7; D not resolved. CDR1 is MNHNS and CDR2 is SASEGT in the germline V gene. The length of the CDR3 is 13 residues. The V end lost 10 bases, the J end lost 0 bases, and 13 bases lay between the germline ends. The DNA of the CDR3 is TGTGCCATCCTAGACTCCAACTCCTACGAGCAGTACTTC. The encoded protein is CAILDSNSYEQYF.

The rearrangement links TRBV5-4 to TRBJ2-3; D unclear. This CDR3 spans 14 amino acids. Germline-derived CDR1 and CDR2 are SGHNT and YYREEE (reference sequence). V lost 3 bases and J 0 bases, leaving 8 bases between the germline ends. CDR3 amino acids: CASSSYFSTDTQYF. The CDR3 bases are TGTGCCAGCAGCTCCTACTTTAGCACAGATACGCAGTATTTT.

This rearrangement joins TRBV29-1 to TRBJ1-2, with 8 bases that match TRBD1. CDR3 length: 16 residues. Germline V gives CDR1 SQVTM, CDR2 ANQGSEA. Unmatched junction bases numbered 10, after V lost 4 bases and J lost 0 bases. CDR3 sequence: CSVANRQGNTNYGYTF. The CDR3, as DNA: TGCAGCGTTGCCAACCGACAGGGGAATACTAACTATGGCTACACCTTC.

The chain combines TRBV28 with TRBJ1-3; D is unclear. V gave up 2 bases and J gave up 0 bases, with 11 bases separating them. This CDR3 is built from 16 residues. Germline V lookup: CDR1 MDHEN, CDR2 SYDVKM. This CDR3 reads CASSLGPNNSGNTIYF. CDR3 nucleotide sequence: TGTGCCAGCAGTTTAGGTCCCAACAACTCTGGAAACACCATATATTTT.

J is TRBJ1-3 and V is TRBV28; 7 bases are a match to TRBD1. In germline, CDR1 is MDHEN, CDR2 SYDVKM. V shed 2 bases and J 0 bases; nucleotides not matched to a gene: 10. This CDR3 has 18 amino acids. Here the CDR3 reads CASSLGVGQDLSGNTIYF. In DNA form, the CDR3 reads TGTGCCAGCAGTTTAGGAGTCGGACAGGACCTCTCTGGAAACACCATATATTTT.

V usage is TRBV2 and J usage is TRBJ1-2; 9 bases map to TRBD1. V was clipped by 6 bases and J by 0 bases; unmatched bases: 11. CDR3 size: 17 residues. The V gene's germline CDR1 is SNHLY and CDR2 FYNNEI. CDR3 loop: CASRAGQGVTANYGYTF. DNA of the CDR3: TGTGCCAGCAGAGCGGGACAGGGAGTAACGGCTAACTATGGCTACACCTTC.

The rearrangement links TRBV27 to TRBJ1-1; D remains ambiguous. Germline V CDR1 and CDR2: MNHEY, SMNVEV (reference sequence). This CDR3 contains 15 residues. Trimming removed 8 bases from V and 2 bases from J, with 18 bases in between. Written as DNA, the CDR3 is TGTGCCAGCGCCCTCCAGGCTCCACCAAACACTGAAGCTTTCTTT. It encodes CASALQAPPNTEAFF.

As DNA, the CDR3 is TGTGCCTGGAGTTACACAGGGGGCAATCAGCCCCAGCATTTT. Protein product: CAWSYTGGNQPQHF. The chain combines TRBV30 with TRBJ1-5; the match to TRBD1 covers 7 bases. Germline CDR1 reads GTSNPN; CDR2 reads SVGIG (reference sequence). The CDR3 is 14 amino acids. Trimming at V came to 2 bases and at J to 2 bases, leaving 3 bases not matched to a gene.

This clone was counted between two and nine times. The chain joins TRBV29-1 to TRBJ2-2; tentative D call: TRBD2 (6 bases). Trimming removed 6 bases from V and 0 bases from J, with 14 bases in between. CDR3 length: 15 amino acids. Germline V gives CDR1 SQVTM, CDR2 ANQGSEA. The CDR3 sequence: CSVDSGGPNTGELFF. The CDR3 DNA reads TGCAGCGTGGATAGCGGCGGTCCGAACACCGGGGAGCTGTTTTTT.

The chain has TRBV7-2 and TRBJ1-4; no firm D call. Germline CDR1 SGHTA, CDR2 FQGNSA. CDR3 size: 14 residues. Trimming pared 2 bases from V and 4 bases from J, leaving 8 bases between. DNA for the CDR3: TGTGCCAGCAGCTTACGGGGTAATAATGAAAAACTGTTTTTT. Protein product: CASSLRGNNEKLFF.

DNA for the CDR3: TGTGCCAGCAGCTTAGATCTGGGTCAGGGGGCGCAGTACTTC. This sequence encodes CASSLDLGQGAQYF. The chain couples TRBV7-2 to TRBJ2-7; 8 bases agree with TRBD1. Trimming removed 1 base from V and 9 bases from J; junction bases left unmatched: 8. CDR1 and CDR2 from the germline V gene are SGHTA and FQGNSA. The CDR3 loop spans 14 amino acids. The full variable domain, with the rest looked up from reference TRBV7-2 and TRBJ2-7, is GAGVSQSPSNKVTEKGKDVELRCDPISGHTALYWYRQSLGQGLEFLIYFQGNSAPDKSGLPSDRFSAERTGGSVSTLTIQRTQQEDSAVYLCASSLDLGQGAQYFGPGTRLTVT.

The CDR3 protein is CSVGSPGNYEQYF. The DNA for the CDR3 is TGCAGCGTAGGTTCGCCAGGGAACTACGAGCAGTACTTC. The genes are TRBV29-1 and TRBJ2-7; tentatively, D is TRBD1 (5 bases). Germline V gives CDR1 SQVTM, CDR2 ANQGSEA. The V and J ends lost 6 bases and 3 bases respectively, with 15 bases between them. CDR3 size: 13 residues.

The rearrangement joins TRBV5-6 to TRBJ2-5, with TRBD2 as a possible D gene (6 bases). From germline, CDR1 is SGHDT and CDR2 YYEEEE. This CDR3 contains 16 residues. V was cut by 6 bases and J by 0 bases, with 18 bases left in between. The CDR3 loop reads CASISEGLEDQETQYF. CDR3 bases: TGTGCCAGCATCTCGGAGGGTTTGGAAGACCAAGAGACCCAGTACTTC.

The rearrangement links TRBV27 to TRBJ1-2; TRBD1 aligns across 7 bases. Germline V lookup: CDR1 MNHEY, CDR2 SMNVEV (reference sequence). This CDR3 region has 14 residues. V lost 0 bases, J lost 5 bases, and 3 bases stayed unmatched. The CDR3 region has the DNA TGTGCCAGCAGTTTATCTGGACAGGATTATGGCTACACCTTC. Its protein product is CASSLSGQDYGYTF.

The DNA for the CDR3 is TGTGCCAGCAGTGAGGGACTAGCGGGGCCCTTCACAGATACGCAGTATTTT. It specifies CASSEGLAGPFTDTQYF. The J gene is TRBJ2-3, the V gene TRBV6-4; 13 bases match TRBD2. Germline CDR1 MRHNA, CDR2 SNTAGT. The junction had 5 bases not matched to a gene; V was cut back by 3 bases and J by 2 bases. There are 17 residues in the CDR3.

The V gene is TRBV28, the J gene TRBJ1-1, with D maybe TRBD1 (6 bases). Trimming stripped 7 bases from V and 3 bases from J, with 18 bases between. This CDR3 has 15 amino acids. Germline V gene lookup returns CDR1 MDHEN and CDR2 SYDVKM. The CDR3: CASIGGGLGDTEAFF. The CDR3 bases are TGTGCCAGCATTGGGGGGGGCTTAGGGGACACTGAAGCTTTCTTT. Based on the CDR3 plus reference TRBV28 and TRBJ1-1, the full variable domain is DVKVTQSSRYLVKRTGEKVFLECVQDMDHENMFWYRQDPGLGLRLIYFSYDVKMKEKGDIPEGYSVSREKKERFSLILESASTNQTSMYLCASIGGGLGDTEAFFGQGTRLTVV.